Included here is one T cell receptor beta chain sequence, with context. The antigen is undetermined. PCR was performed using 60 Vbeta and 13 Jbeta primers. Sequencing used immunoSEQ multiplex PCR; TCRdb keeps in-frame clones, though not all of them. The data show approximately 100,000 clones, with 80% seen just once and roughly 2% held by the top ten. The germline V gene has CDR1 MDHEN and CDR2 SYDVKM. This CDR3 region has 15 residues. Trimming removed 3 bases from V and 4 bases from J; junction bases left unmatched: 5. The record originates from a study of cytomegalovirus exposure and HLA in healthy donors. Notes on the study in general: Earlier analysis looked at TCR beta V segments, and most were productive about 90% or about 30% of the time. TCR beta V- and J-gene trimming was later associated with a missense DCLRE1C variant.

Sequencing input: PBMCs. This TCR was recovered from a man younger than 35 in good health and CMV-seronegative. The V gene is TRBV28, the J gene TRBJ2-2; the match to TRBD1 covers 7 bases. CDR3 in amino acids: CASSLRQGVTGELFF. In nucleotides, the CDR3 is TGTGCCAGCAGTTTGAGGCAGGGGGTCACCGGGGAGCTGTTTTTT.